This T cell receptor beta chain appears in the sequencing data of a study of Graves' ophthalmopathy and Graves' hyperthyroidism. Cases classed as stable hyperthyroidism had no ophthalmopathy within 18 months of follow-up. The diagnosis was founded upon clinical symptoms, serum thyroxine, TRAb, thyroid ultrasound and orbital computed tomography. Between the trimmed V and J ends, which lost 6 bases and 6 bases, there was a span of 14 bases. This CDR3 has 14 amino acids. Germline CDR1 MNHEY, CDR2 SVGEGT. RNA served as the template for amplifying TCR beta CDR3 regions. Second-round multiplex PCR came after first-round RT-PCR with HTBI primers. TCRdb recomputed calls from the multiplex PCR reads with MiXCR, one row per CDR3 protein. Among more than 300,000 distinct CDR3 sequences, about 18% were seen once, and the ten largest hold 2.4%. Overall study findings and caveats: Most clonotypes expanded in thyroid above 0.001 frequency were present in blood too.

Many counts were recorded for this clonotype. Its antigen remains unknown. The rearrangement links TRBV6-2 or TRBV6-3 to TRBJ2-2, with no clear D. This TCR was recovered from an adult woman with stable Graves' hyperthyroidism. The sample comprised peripheral blood. The CDR3 DNA reads as TGTGCCAGCAGCCTAGACTCGGAATCCGGGGAGCTGTTTTTT. Protein sequence: CASSLDSESGELFF.